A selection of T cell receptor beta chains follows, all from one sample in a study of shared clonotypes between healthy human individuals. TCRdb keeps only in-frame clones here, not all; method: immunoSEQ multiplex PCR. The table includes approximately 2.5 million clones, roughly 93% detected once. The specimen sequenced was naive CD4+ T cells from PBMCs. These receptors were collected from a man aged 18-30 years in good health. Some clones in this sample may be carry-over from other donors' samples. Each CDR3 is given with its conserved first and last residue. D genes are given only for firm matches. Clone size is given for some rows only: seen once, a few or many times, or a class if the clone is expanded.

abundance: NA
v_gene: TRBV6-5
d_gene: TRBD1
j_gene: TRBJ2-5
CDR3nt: TGTGCCAGCAGTTATAGGGACAGGGTCCAAGAGACCCAGTACTTC
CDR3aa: CASSYRDRVQETQYF

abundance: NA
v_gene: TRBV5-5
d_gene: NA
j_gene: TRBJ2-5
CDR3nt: TGTGCCAGCAGGGGGCAACTCCTTCGGGAGACCCAGTACTTC
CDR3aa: CASRGQLLRETQYF

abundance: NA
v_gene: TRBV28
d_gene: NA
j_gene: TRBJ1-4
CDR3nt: TGTGCCAGCAGTTTAGGAGGACGGATAAATGAAAAACTGTTTTTT
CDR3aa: CASSLGGRINEKLFF

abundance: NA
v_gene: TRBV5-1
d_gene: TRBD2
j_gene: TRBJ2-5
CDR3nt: TGCGCCAGCAGCCCCACCTTCCAGCGGGAGGGGCGAGAGACCCAGTACTTC
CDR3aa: CASSPTFQREGRETQYF

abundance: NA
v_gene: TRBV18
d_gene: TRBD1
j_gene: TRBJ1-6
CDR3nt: TGTGCCAGCTCACCAACGGGACAGTTGATTAACTCACCCCTCCACTTT
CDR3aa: CASSPTGQLINSPLHF

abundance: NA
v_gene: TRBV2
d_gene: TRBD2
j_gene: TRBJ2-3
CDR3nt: TGTGCCAGCAGCGTAGCGGGAGGTACAGATACGCAGTATTTT
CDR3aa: CASSVAGGTDTQYF

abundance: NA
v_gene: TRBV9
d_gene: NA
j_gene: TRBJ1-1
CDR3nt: TGTGCCAGCAGCCCAAACTTGATGGGGAACACTGAAGCTTTCTTT
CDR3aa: CASSPNLMGNTEAFF

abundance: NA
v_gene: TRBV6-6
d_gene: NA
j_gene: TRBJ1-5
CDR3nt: TGTGCCAGCAGCAGTGGAACCTACCAGCCCCAGCATTTT
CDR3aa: CASSSGTYQPQHF

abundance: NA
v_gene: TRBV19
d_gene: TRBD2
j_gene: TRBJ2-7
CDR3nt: TGTGCCAGTGGGCGGCGGGAGGACCGATATGAGCAGTACTTC
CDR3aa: CASGRREDRYEQYF

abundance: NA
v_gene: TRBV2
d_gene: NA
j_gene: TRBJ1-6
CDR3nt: TGTGCCAGCAGTGAACAGACAGGCCTCCCCCTCCACTTT
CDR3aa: CASSEQTGLPLHF

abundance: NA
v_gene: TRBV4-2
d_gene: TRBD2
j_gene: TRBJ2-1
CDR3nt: TGTGCCAGCAGCCAAGAAAGGGAGCGGGAGGCCAGTGGTGAGCAGTTCTTC
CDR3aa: CASSQEREREASGEQFF

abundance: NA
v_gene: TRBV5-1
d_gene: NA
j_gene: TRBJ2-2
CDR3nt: TGCGCCAGCAGCTTGGCACTAGCAGGCACCGGGGAGCTGTTTTTT
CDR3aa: CASSLALAGTGELFF

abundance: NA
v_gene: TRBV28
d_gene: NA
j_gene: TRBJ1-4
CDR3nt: TGTGCCAGCAGTTTTGATCTGGCTGAAAAACTGTTTTTT
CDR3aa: CASSFDLAEKLFF

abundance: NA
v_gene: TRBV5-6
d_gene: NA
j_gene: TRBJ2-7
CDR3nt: TGTGCCAGCAGCCTAGGACTGAGCTCCTACGAGCAGTACTTC
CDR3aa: CASSLGLSSYEQYF

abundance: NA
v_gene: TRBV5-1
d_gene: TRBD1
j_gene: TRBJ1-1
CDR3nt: TGCGCCAGCAGCTTGGCGGGGACAGGGGGCGTGGACACTGAAGCTTTCTTT
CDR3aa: CASSLAGTGGVDTEAFF

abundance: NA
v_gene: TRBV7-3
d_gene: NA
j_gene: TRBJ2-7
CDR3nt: TGTGCCAGCAGCCAAGGTGGCGGGAACTACGAGCAGTACTTC
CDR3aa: CASSQGGGNYEQYF

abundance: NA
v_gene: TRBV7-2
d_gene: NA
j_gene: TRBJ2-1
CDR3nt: TGTGCCAGCAGCTTTGAGTACCTCCCCTACAATGAGCAGTTCTTC
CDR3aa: CASSFEYLPYNEQFF

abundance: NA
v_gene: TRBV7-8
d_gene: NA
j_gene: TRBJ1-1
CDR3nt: TGTGCCAGCAGCTTAACAGCCGGGACCGTGGTGGGAGCTTTCTTT
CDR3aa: CASSLTAGTVVGAFF

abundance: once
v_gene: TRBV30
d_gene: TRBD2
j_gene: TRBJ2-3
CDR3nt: TGTGCCTGGAGTAATGGACTAGCGGGAAGCACAGATACGCAGTATTTT
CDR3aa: CAWSNGLAGSTDTQYF

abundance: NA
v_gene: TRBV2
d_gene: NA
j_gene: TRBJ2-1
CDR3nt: TGTGCCAGCAGTGAAGATCGGGACTCTTATTCATACTCCTACAATGAGCAGTTCTTC
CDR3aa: CASSEDRDSYSYSYNEQFF

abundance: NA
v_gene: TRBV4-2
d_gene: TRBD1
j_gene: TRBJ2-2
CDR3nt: TGTGCCAGCAGCCAAGAGTTTGGACAGGGGGCGACCGGGGAGCTGTTTTTT
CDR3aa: CASSQEFGQGATGELFF

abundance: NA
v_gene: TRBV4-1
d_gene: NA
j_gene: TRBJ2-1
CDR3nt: TGCGCCAGCAGCCAAGCTGCATGGGCGGCGGCCAATGAGCAGTTCTTC
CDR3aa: CASSQAAWAAANEQFF

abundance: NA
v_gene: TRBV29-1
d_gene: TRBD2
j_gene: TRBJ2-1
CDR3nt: TGCAGCGTTGAAAACCCTAGCGGGAGAAGGAATGAGCAGTTCTTC
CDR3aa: CSVENPSGRRNEQFF

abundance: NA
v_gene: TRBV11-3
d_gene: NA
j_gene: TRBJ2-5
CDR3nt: TGTGCCAGCAGCCCCGGCGGCGGTGAGACCCAGTACTTC
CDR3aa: CASSPGGGETQYF

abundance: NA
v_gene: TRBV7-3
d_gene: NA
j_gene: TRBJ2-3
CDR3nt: TGTGCCAGCAGCCCCTCCCTCGGGGCCGGGGATACGCAGTATTTT
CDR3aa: CASSPSLGAGDTQYF

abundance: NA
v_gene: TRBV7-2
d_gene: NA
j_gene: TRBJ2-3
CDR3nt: TGTGCCAGCAGCTTGGGGACAACCACCACAGATACGCAGTATTTT
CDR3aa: CASSLGTTTTDTQYF